The 21 T cell receptor beta chains presented below share a single source sample, sequenced in a study of T cell responses to AZD1222 COVID-19 vaccine. The data were produced by immunoSEQ multiplex PCR, yet TCRdb's version contains in-frame clones alone and is incomplete. The top ten clones hold 1.5% of a sample with about 130,000 clones, roughly 87% of them seen once. The source material was peripheral blood, sampled on day 0 of AZD1222 vaccination. These receptors came from an adult in good health.

V is TRBV5-6 and J is TRBJ1-3, with D unresolved. The CDR3 consists of 13 residues. Trimming cost V 0 bases and J 9 bases, with 10 bases left between them. The V gene's germline CDR1 is SGHDT and CDR2 YYEEEE. CDR3 in DNA: TGTGCCAGCAGCTTGGCCAGGATCGGCACCATATATTTT. As protein: CASSLARIGTIYF. The full variable domain, in which reference TRBV5-6 and TRBJ1-3 provide the parts outside the CDR3, is DAGVTQSPTHLIKTRGQQVTLRCSPKSGHDTVSWYQQALGQGPQFIFQYYEEEERQRGNFPDRFSGHQFPNYSSELNVNALLLGDSALYLCASSLARIGTIYFGEGSWLTVV.

This clone has only one observation. This chain uses TRBV6-5 with TRBJ1-5; D gene unclear. Trimming shortened V by 6 bases and J by 4 bases, and 16 bases separated the two germline ends. Germline V gene lookup returns CDR1 MNHEY and CDR2 SVGAGI. CDR3 length: 15 residues. The CDR3 DNA sequence: TGTGCCAGCAGCTATTCGGGAGGGCAGAATCAGCCCCAGCATTTT. Translating gives CASSYSGGQNQPQHF.

The V and J genes are TRBV27 and TRBJ1-2; D call uncertain. The V gene's germline CDR1 is MNHEY and CDR2 SMNVEV (reference sequence). The CDR3 spans 13 residues. V was clipped by 5 bases and J by 4 bases, with 11 bases between them. The CDR3 DNA follows: TGTGCCAGCAGTACCGGACGAACCTATGGCTACACCTTC. It specifies CASSTGRTYGYTF.

The chain couples TRBV30 to TRBJ1-5; TRBD1 matches at 10 bases. Germline V lookup: CDR1 GTSNPN, CDR2 SVGIG (reference sequence). This CDR3 has 13 amino acids. Losses at the gene ends were 5 bases for V and 7 bases for J; bases not matched to a gene: 5. CDR3 loop: CAWGQGVGQPQHF. The CDR3 DNA reads TGTGCCTGGGGACAGGGGGTAGGGCAGCCCCAGCATTTT.

The rearrangement links TRBV6-5 to TRBJ2-7, with 7 bases aligning to TRBD1. Germline CDR1 and CDR2: MNHEY and SVGAGI. CDR3 size: 15 residues. Trimming cost V 6 bases and J 3 bases; bases outside gene matches: 11. The CDR3 DNA reads as TGTGCCAGCAGACATAGGACAGGATTTTTCTACGAGCAGTACTTC. This sequence encodes CASRHRTGFFYEQYF.

V and J are TRBV4-3 and TRBJ2-3, with D possibly being TRBD1 or TRBD2 (5 bases each). The germline gives CDR1 LGHNA, CDR2 YSLEER. Trimming removed 0 bases from V and 5 bases from J, with 15 bases in between. The CDR3 loop spans 16 amino acids. CDR3 bases: TGCGCCAGCAGCCAAGATCTCCGGGGCCCGAGAGATACGCAGTATTTT. This translates into CASSQDLRGPRDTQYF.

The chain employs TRBV6-5 and TRBJ1-4; D unresolved. Germline CDR1 is MNHEY and CDR2 is SVGAGI. There are 15 residues in the CDR3. Trimming pared 4 bases from V and 7 bases from J, leaving 16 bases between. CDR3 nucleotides: TGTGCCAGCAGTTCCGCGAGGAGGCTGGGTGAAAAACTGTTTTTT. Its translation: CASSSARRLGEKLFF.

This clone is a singleton in its sample. The rearrangement joins TRBV3-1 (or the pseudogene TRBV3-2) to TRBJ2-5, with 8 nucleotides matching TRBD2. The J segment lost 1 base and the V segment lost 1 base, leaving 8 bases of the junction unmatched. The CDR3 has 17 residues. CDR1 is LGHDT and CDR2 is YNNKEL in the germline V gene (reference sequence). The CDR3 DNA reads TGTGCCAGCAGCCAAGGGACCCAGCGGGGGCGCCAAGAGACCCAGTACTTC. Translating gives CASSQGTQRGRQETQYF.

The genes are TRBV19 and TRBJ1-5; the D gene is possibly TRBD1 (5 bases). Germline CDR1 and CDR2: LNHDA and SQIVND (reference sequence). The V gene lost 7 bases and the J gene lost 6 bases, with 16 bases spanning the gap. This CDR3 is built from 14 residues. The CDR3 sequence is CASKWGQGGQPQHF. CDR3 nucleotide sequence: TGTGCCAGTAAATGGGGCCAGGGCGGTCAGCCCCAGCATTTT.

The chain has TRBV5-1 and TRBJ2-7; 11 nucleotides align to TRBD1. The V gene's germline CDR1 is SGHRS and CDR2 YFSETQ. Losses at the gene ends were 2 bases for V and 13 bases for J; bases not matched to a gene: 5. The CDR3 is 12 residues long. The CDR3 DNA reads TGCGCCAGCAGCTTATCGGGACAGGGGGTCTACTTC. This encodes CASSLSGQGVYF. Based on the CDR3 plus reference TRBV5-1 and TRBJ2-7, the full variable domain is KAGVTQTPRYLIKTRGQQVTLSCSPISGHRSVSWYQQTPGQGLQFLFEYFSETQRNKGNFPGRFSGRQFSNSRSEMNVSTLELGDSALYLCASSLSGQGVYFGPGTRLTVT.

The chain has TRBV29-1 and TRBJ1-1; 9 bases are a match to TRBD1. The ends lost 7 bases at V and 5 bases at J; junction bases unmatched: 8. Germline values: CDR1 SQVTM, CDR2 ANQGSEA. CDR3 size: 13 residues. The CDR3 loop is CSGSGTGLTEAFF. In nucleotides, the CDR3 is TGCAGCGGTTCCGGGACAGGGTTGACTGAAGCTTTCTTT.

The chain has TRBV5-1 and TRBJ1-4; 7 nucleotides line up with TRBD1. There are 15 residues in the CDR3. The germline CDR1 and CDR2 sequences are SGHRS and YFSETQ. V lost 5 bases, J lost 0 bases, and 4 bases stayed unmatched. CDR3 DNA sequence: TGCGCCAGCAGAGTTGACAGGGCAACTAATGAAAAACTGTTTTTT. It translates to CASRVDRATNEKLFF.

The V and J genes are TRBV29-1 and TRBJ1-3; 12 positions agree with TRBD1. Per the germline V gene, CDR1 is SQVTM and CDR2 is ANQGSEA. Trimming cost V 6 bases and J 2 bases; bases outside gene matches: 2. CDR3 length: 14 amino acids. In nucleotides, the CDR3 is TGCAGCGTGGGACAGGGGGCAACTGGAAACACCATATATTTT. Its translation: CSVGQGATGNTIYF.

This rearrangement joins TRBV9 to TRBJ1-2; 8 nucleotides agree with TRBD1. From germline, CDR1 is SGDLS and CDR2 YYNGEE. The length of the CDR3 is 13 residues. Trimming cost V 1 base and J 6 bases; bases outside gene matches: 2. The CDR3 loop is CASSVSDRDGYTF. The CDR3 DNA follows: TGTGCCAGCAGCGTATCGGACAGGGATGGCTACACCTTC.

The rearrangement uses TRBV28 and TRBJ2-5; D is perhaps TRBD1 (7 bases). Germline V gene lookup returns CDR1 MDHEN and CDR2 SYDVKM. Trimming shortened V by 5 bases and J by 5 bases, and 21 bases separated the two germline ends. This CDR3 is built from 16 residues. CDR3 nucleotides: TGTGCCAGCAGTCCCCGACAGGGCTGGAGGGGTGAGACCCAGTACTTC. This translates into CASSPRQGWRGETQYF.

V gene TRBV30 combines with J gene TRBJ1-6; D might be TRBD1 (6 bases). Germline lookup yields CDR1 GTSNPN and CDR2 SVGIG (reference sequence). The V end was cut by 3 bases, the J end by 2 bases, with 17 bases between. This CDR3 is built from 17 residues. The CDR3 DNA reads as TGTGCCTGGAGGGGGGCTTTAGGGAAGACCTATAATTCACCCCTCCACTTT. Translated, it gives CAWRGALGKTYNSPLHF.

V gene TRBV9 combines with J gene TRBJ2-7; tentatively, D is TRBD1 (5 bases). V gave up 0 bases and J gave up 5 bases, with 12 bases separating them. Germline V lookup: CDR1 SGDLS, CDR2 YYNGEE. This CDR3 spans 14 amino acids. CDR3 amino acids: CASSVGQYRDEQYF. The CDR3 coding sequence is TGTGCCAGCAGCGTAGGACAGTATAGGGACGAGCAGTACTTC.

For this clone: Other nucleotide sequences in the sample specify the same CDR3. V and J are TRBV9 and TRBJ2-5; D ambiguous. V lost 0 bases and J lost 5, with 8 bases in between. This CDR3 comprises 13 residues. Germline-derived CDR1 and CDR2 are SGDLS and YYNGEE. CDR3 in DNA: TGTGCCAGCAGCGTAGGTGCAGAGGAGACCCAGTACTTC. It codes for CASSVGAEETQYF.

The chain is built from TRBV30 and TRBJ1-6; D call uncertain. The CDR3 covers 16 residues. V was clipped by 0 bases and J by 5 bases, with 14 bases between them. Germline CDR1 and CDR2: GTSNPN and SVGIG (reference sequence). CDR3 loop: CAWSVPGGYHNSPLHF. The CDR3 coding sequence is TGTGCCTGGAGTGTCCCCGGCGGGTACCATAATTCACCCCTCCACTTT.

V usage is TRBV5-1 and J usage is TRBJ2-7; D is possibly TRBD1 (6 bases). Trimming removed 0 bases at V and 5 bases at J, with 15 bases between. Germline-derived CDR1 and CDR2 are SGHRS and YFSETQ. The CDR3 sequence is 15 residues long. The CDR3 nucleotides are TGCGCCAGCAGCTTGGCCCAAACAGGGTCCCACGAGCAGTACTTC. This translates into CASSLAQTGSHEQYF.

The chain employs TRBV27 and TRBJ1-6; D remains unclear. CDR1 and CDR2 (germline): MNHEY, SMNVEV (reference sequence). Trimming cost V 0 bases and J 3 bases, with 12 bases left between them. The CDR3 covers 17 residues. CDR3 sequence reads: CASSLSSAAGYNSPLHF. The CDR3 DNA sequence: TGTGCCAGCAGTTTATCGTCGGCGGCAGGCTATAATTCACCCCTCCACTTT.